This T cell receptor (beta chain) emerged from a study of read filtering for tumor transcriptome and immune sequencing. Study as a whole: Mean patient age was roughly 66 years, range roughly 40 to 85; 17 male, over twelve female. Whole-transcriptome libraries were prepared after DNase treatment.

Within the sample, this clonotype is large. Bone marrow was sampled from every patient at the time of active disease. Germline V gene sequence: CDR1 SGDLS, CDR2 YYNGEE. This CDR3 contains 12 residues. Trimming took off 0 bases at V and 5 bases at J, with 6 bases between the two ends. The library was built from about 400 ng RNA with molecular barcoded adaptors for alpha/delta and beta/gamma chains. TCRdb independently ran MiXCR on the reads; one entry per CDR3 protein. The data show 5,000 to 6,000 distinct CDR3 sequences, with over 20% seen just once and around a fifth held by the top ten. The origin of this receptor is a donor at least 40 years old with multiple myeloma. Sequenced material: a population of CD138-negative cells sorted from bone marrow. The chain couples TRBV9 to TRBJ2-7; tentatively, D is TRBD2 (6 bases). The CDR3 coding sequence is TGTGCCAGCAGCGTAGGGGGGGACGAGCAGTACTTC. It codes for CASSVGGDEQYF.